This T cell receptor beta chain came from a study of T-cell reconstitution after alpha-beta-depleted transplantation in children. General study findings and limits: Diversity and T-cell counts at one year after transplant derived mostly from new T cells. The study traced high day-60 TCRbeta diversity in some patients to surviving recipient T cells and thymic progenitors. After transplant, at about two months, alpha-beta T cells were reportedly derived from several hundred expanded graft clones.

Points on this clonotype: Antigen unknown.

This CDR3 is 14 amino acids long. The trim removed 4 bases at V and 6 bases at J, leaving 3 bases unmatched. Germline values: CDR1 SGHRS, CDR2 YFSETQ. The TCRbeta library was prepared with unique molecular identifiers. TCRdb analysed the PCR reads with MiXCR anew, one entry per CDR3 protein. The table records almost 600,000 distinct CDR3 sequences, over 25% of them present only once. The sample consisted of PBMCs, taken before TCRalphabeta/CD19-depleted stem cell transplant. This TCR was recovered from a boy under two years old with Wiskott-Aldrich syndrome, due to receive a stem cell transplant. J is TRBJ1-6 and V is TRBV5-1, with 8 bases that match TRBD1. CDR3: CASSRTGTNSPLHF. The DNA of the CDR3 is TGCGCCAGCAGCAGGACAGGGACTAATTCACCCCTCCACTTT.